This T cell receptor beta chain is drawn from a study of T cells in Graves' hyperthyroidism and ophthalmopathy. RNA transcripts were the template for amplifying TCR beta CDR3 regions. The HTBI set primed first-round TCR CDR3 RT-PCR. Each CDR3 protein is one row after TCRdb ran MiXCR on the multiplex PCR reads. The sample includes hundreds of thousands of distinct CDR3 sequences, 15% to 20% of them seen just once. Per germline, CDR1 MDHEN and CDR2 SYDVKM. CDR3 length equals 16 residues. V lost 5 bases to trimming and J lost 3 bases; unmatched junction nucleotides: 7. Material: blood. This clonotype originated in a woman younger than 45 with Graves' hyperthyroidism. The genes are TRBV28 and TRBJ2-3; 11 positions match TRBD1. CDR3 amino acids: CASSLGTGGSTDTQYF. CDR3 in DNA: TGTGCCAGCAGTCTCGGGACAGGGGGAAGTACAGATACGCAGTATTTT.